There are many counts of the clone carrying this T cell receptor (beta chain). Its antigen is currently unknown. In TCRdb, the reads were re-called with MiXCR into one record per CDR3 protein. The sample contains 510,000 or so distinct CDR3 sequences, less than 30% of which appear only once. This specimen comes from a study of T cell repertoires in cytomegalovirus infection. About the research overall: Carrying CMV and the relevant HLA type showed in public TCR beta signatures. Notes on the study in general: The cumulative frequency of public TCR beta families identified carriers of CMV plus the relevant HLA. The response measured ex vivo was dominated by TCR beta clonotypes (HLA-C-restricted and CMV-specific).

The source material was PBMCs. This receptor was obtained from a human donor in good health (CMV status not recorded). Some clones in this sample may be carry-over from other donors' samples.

CDR3 DNA: TGTGCCAGCAAACCCGGGGGGACCTCATCCGACAATGAGCAGTTCTTC. Translated: CASKPGGTSSDNEQFF. The chain is built from TRBV7-6 and TRBJ2-1; 7 bases are a match to TRBD2. Germline assignment: CDR1 SGHVS and CDR2 FNYEAQ. This CDR3 contains 16 residues. V was clipped by 7 bases and J by 5 bases; unmatched bases: 14. The full variable domain, in which reference TRBV7-6 and TRBJ2-1 provide the parts outside the CDR3, is GAGVSQSPRYKVTKRGQDVALRCDPISGHVSLYWYRQALGQGPEFLTYFNYEAQQDKSGLPNDRFSAERPEGSISTLTIQRTEQRDSAMYRCASKPGGTSSDNEQFFGPGTRLTVL.